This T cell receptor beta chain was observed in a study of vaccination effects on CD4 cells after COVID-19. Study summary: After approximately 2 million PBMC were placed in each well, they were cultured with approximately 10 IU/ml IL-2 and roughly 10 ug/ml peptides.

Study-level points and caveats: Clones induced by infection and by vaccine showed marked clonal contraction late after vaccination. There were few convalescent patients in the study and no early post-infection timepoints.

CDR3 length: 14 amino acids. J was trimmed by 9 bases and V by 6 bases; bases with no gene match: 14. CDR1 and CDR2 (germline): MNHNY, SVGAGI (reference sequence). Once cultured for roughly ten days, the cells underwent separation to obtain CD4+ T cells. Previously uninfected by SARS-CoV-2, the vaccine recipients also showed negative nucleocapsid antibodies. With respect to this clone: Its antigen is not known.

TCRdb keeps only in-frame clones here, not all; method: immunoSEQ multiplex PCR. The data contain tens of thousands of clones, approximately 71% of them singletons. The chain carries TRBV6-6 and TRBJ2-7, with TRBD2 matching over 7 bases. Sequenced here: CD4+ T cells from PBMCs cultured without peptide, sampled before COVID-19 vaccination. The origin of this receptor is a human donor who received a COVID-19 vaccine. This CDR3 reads CASSLTQSGAGQYV. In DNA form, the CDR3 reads TGTGCCAGCAGCCTGACGCAGAGCGGGGCCGGGCAGTACGTC.